The sequence of this T cell receptor beta chain was determined in a study of blood T cell repertoires in COVID-19. The repertoire was sequenced with immunoSEQ multiplex PCR; TCRdb's copy has only in-frame clones and lacks some. The table has 250,000 to 350,000 clones, about 89% seen once. Points on this clone: The identical CDR3 is also encoded by other nucleotide sequences in the sample.

Losses at the gene ends were 6 bases for V and 4 bases for J; bases not matched to a gene: 3. This CDR3 contains 15 residues. Germline assignment: CDR1 SGHTA and CDR2 FQGTGA. Sequenced material: peripheral blood. The genes are TRBV7-3 and TRBJ2-1, with 13 bases identical to TRBD2. This TCR was recovered from a woman aged 40 to 50 who had recovered from COVID-19. The DNA for the CDR3 is TGTGCCAGCAGTAGACTAGCGGGAGGATACAATGAGCAGTTCTTC. Its protein is CASSRLAGGYNEQFF.